This T cell receptor (beta chain) emerged from a study of identical twins. Overall study results and limits: The analysis was cross-sectional rather than longitudinal within donors.

cDNA molecules carried unique molecular identifiers, and template switching added a universal primer site. TCRdb re-analysed the 5' RACE reads in MiXCR, keeping a single row per CDR3 protein. This table has under 350,000 distinct CDR3 sequences, more than 8% appearing once. This clonotype was seen ten or more times. Antigen unknown. The trim removed 4 bases at V and 3 bases at J, leaving 13 bases unmatched. CDR1 and CDR2 from the germline V gene are DFQATT and SNEGSKA (reference sequence). This CDR3 spans 17 amino acids. These data were likewise used in another study, on yellow fever vaccine responses in identical twins.

This chain connects TRBV20-1 to TRBJ2-7; 12 bases are shared with TRBD2. Sequencing used CD8+ T cells sorted from blood. This TCR was recovered from a young woman in good health. Here the CDR3 reads CSAKLAGGPRPDYEQYF. DNA of the CDR3: TGCAGTGCTAAACTAGCGGGAGGTCCACGACCCGACTACGAGCAGTACTTC.